This T cell receptor (beta chain) was recovered during a study of blood T cell repertoires in COVID-19. Profiling relied on immunoSEQ multiplex PCR, and the TCRdb table lists in-frame clones only, not all of them. The table records 150,000 to 160,000 clones, about 89% of them present only once. Germline assignment: CDR1 SGHRS and CDR2 YFSETQ. This CDR3 spans 15 amino acids. The V gene lost 0 bases and the J gene lost 1 base, with 9 bases spanning the gap. The V gene is TRBV5-1, the J gene TRBJ2-3; no definite D call. This TCR derives from a man aged 45-65 years with acute or convalescent COVID-19. The source material was peripheral blood. CDR3 sequence: CASSLVGEGTDTQYF. DNA of the CDR3: TGCGCCAGCAGCTTGGTAGGAGAGGGCACAGATACGCAGTATTTT.